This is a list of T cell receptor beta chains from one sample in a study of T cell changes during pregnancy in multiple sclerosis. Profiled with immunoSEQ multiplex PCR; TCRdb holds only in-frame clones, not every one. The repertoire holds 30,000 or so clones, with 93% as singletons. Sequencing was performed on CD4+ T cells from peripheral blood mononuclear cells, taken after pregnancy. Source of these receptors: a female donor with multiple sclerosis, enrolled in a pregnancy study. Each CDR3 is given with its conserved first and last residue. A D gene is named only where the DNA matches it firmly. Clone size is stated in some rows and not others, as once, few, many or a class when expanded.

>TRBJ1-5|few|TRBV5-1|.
CASSLGQNSNQPQHF
TGCGCCAGCAGCTTGGGGCAAAACAGCAATCAGCCCCAGCATTTT
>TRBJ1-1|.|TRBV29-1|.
CSVPFGTYNTEAFF
TGCAGCGTCCCTTTTGGGACATACAACACTGAAGCTTTCTTT
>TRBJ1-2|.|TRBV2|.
CASSEETRGGGYTF
TGTGCCAGCAGTGAAGAGACCAGGGGCGGTGGCTACACCTTC
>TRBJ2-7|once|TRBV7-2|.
CASSPTRRASSYEQYF
TGTGCCAGCAGCCCCACTCGGCGGGCGAGCTCCTACGAGCAGTACTTC
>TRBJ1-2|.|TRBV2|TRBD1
CASSPQGAHYGYTF
TGTGCCAGCAGTCCACAGGGGGCTCACTATGGCTACACCTTC
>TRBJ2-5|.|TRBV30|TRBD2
CAWGRGLAKTQYF
TGTGCCTGGGGCCGGGGACTAGCGAAGACCCAGTACTTC
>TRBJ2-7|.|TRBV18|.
CASSPRTGQNGEQYF
TGTGCCAGCTCACCACGTACCGGACAGAACGGCGAGCAGTACTTC
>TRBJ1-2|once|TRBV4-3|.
CASSQDGHVPWGGYTF
TGCGCCAGCAGCCAAGATGGACACGTTCCCTGGGGTGGCTACACCTTC
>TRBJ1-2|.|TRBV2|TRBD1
CASSQGADYGYTF
TGTGCCAGCAGCCAGGGGGCGGACTATGGCTACACCTTC
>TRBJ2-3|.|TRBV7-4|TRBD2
CASSQQRVAGYQYF
TGTGCCAGCAGCCAACAGAGAGTAGCGGGGTACCAGTATTTT
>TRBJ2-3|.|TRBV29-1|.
CSVELPPGTDTQYF
TGCAGCGTTGAACTCCCTCCCGGCACAGATACGCAGTATTTT